A selection of T cell receptor beta chains follows, all from one sample in a study of shared clonotypes between healthy human individuals. Profiled with immunoSEQ multiplex PCR; TCRdb holds only in-frame clones, not every one. The data contain 2 million to 2.5 million clones, roughly 93% of them singletons. Specimen: naive CD4+ T cells from PBMCs. All receptors come from a man between 18 and 35 years old in good health. Some clones in this sample may be carry-over from other donors' samples. CDR3s include the opening cysteine and the closing phenylalanine or tryptophan.

V gene: TRBV5-1
CDR3 protein: CASSLGDTQETQYF

V gene: TRBV5-4
CDR3 protein: CASTDAGNTEAFF

V gene: TRBV9
CDR3 protein: CASSVEGTSDHYEQYF

V gene: TRBV2
CDR3 protein: CASSTGVGNTEAFF

V gene: TRBV27
CDR3 protein: CASSWGRGGASTDTQYF

V gene: TRBV30
CDR3 protein: CAWSVGKGSTGTEAFF

V gene: TRBV9
CDR3 protein: CASSVATVGGELFF

V gene: TRBV2
CDR3 protein: CASILTPWGNTGELFF

V gene: TRBV18
CDR3 protein: CASSPLVDRNSGNTIYF

V gene: TRBV20-1
CDR3 protein: CSAARETQYF

V gene: TRBV28
CDR3 protein: CASSLRVGRNNQPQHF

V gene: TRBV6-5
CDR3 protein: CASSYSIEGGEQYF

V gene: TRBV5-1
CDR3 protein: CASSLALGETGELFF

V gene: TRBV4-2
CDR3 protein: CASSQEPTGELFF

V gene: TRBV7-2
CDR3 protein: CASAPFNQPQHF

V gene: TRBV25-1
CDR3 protein: CATTGNTGELFF

V gene: TRBV5-5
CDR3 protein: CASSFSFGTGPNEQYF

V gene: TRBV6-5
CDR3 protein: CASSYTRAYGYTF

V gene: TRBV7-3
CDR3 protein: CASSPDREETRYF

V gene: TRBV11-3
CDR3 protein: CASSSRPGAGTVF

V gene: TRBV30
CDR3 protein: CAWSVPRPGLKGGNTIYF

V gene: TRBV19
CDR3 protein: CASSPGRRVGGYTF

V gene: TRBV27
CDR3 protein: CASSSGSLNAEAFF

V gene: TRBV28
CDR3 protein: CASSGGQQETQYF

V gene: TRBV19
CDR3 protein: CASSPARDRPNVRKNIQYF

V gene: TRBV28
CDR3 protein: CASSRDRPYSNQPQHF

V gene: TRBV15
CDR3 protein: CATSRDYTAAFF

V gene: TRBV5-4
CDR3 protein: CASSRGGGLGGTGELFF

V gene: TRBV6-5
CDR3 protein: CASSELGEQYF

V gene: TRBV5-1
CDR3 protein: CASSLAGMRTDTQYF

V gene: TRBV2
CDR3 protein: CATHWMERSNQPQHF

V gene: TRBV15
CDR3 protein: CATSRGLAGVETQYF

V gene: TRBV30
CDR3 protein: CAWSVGQSGQPQHF

V gene: TRBV4-1
CDR3 protein: CASSQDSAGINYGYTF

V gene: TRBV11-1
CDR3 protein: CASSPGVSGRYNEQFF

V gene: TRBV28
CDR3 protein: CASSLPGQPQRAFF

V gene: TRBV9
CDR3 protein: CASSLMKEGYGYTF

V gene: TRBV28
CDR3 protein: CASSLRLLRLNTEAFF

V gene: TRBV4-2
CDR3 protein: CASSQSGGESYNEQFF

V gene: TRBV7-2
CDR3 protein: CASSRSIGALFDEQYF

V gene: TRBV25-1
CDR3 protein: CASSGAGVGRNQPQHF

V gene: TRBV7-7
CDR3 protein: CASSLGTSGNNEQFF

V gene: TRBV27
CDR3 protein: CASSLKGPYNEQFF

V gene: TRBV19
CDR3 protein: CASQGARDYGYTF

V gene: TRBV6-5
CDR3 protein: CASSYGVTRVTDTQYF